This T cell receptor beta chain came from a study of Ad26.COV2.S vaccination and SARS-CoV-2 variants. Generated by immunoSEQ multiplex PCR, the TCRdb table keeps only in-frame clones and is missing some. The sample includes about 320,000 clones, about 85% of them seen just once. The CDR3 consists of 13 residues. With 8 bases removed from V and 4 bases from J, the gap between germline ends came to 12 bases. Noted treatment: roughly 20 received Ad26.COV2.S at low or high dose, single or two shots; about 5 received placebo; per-sample allocation not given. Samples came from day 63 after the first vaccine or placebo injection.

The sequence derives from a person between 18 and 65 years old who received the Ad26.COV2.S COVID-19 vaccine or a placebo. The sequencing here drew on peripheral blood, taken in a trial of Ad26.COV2.S vaccine versus placebo. J is TRBJ1-5 and V is TRBV12-3 or TRBV12-4, with a weak D call TRBD1 (6 bases). The DNA of the CDR3 is TGTGCCAGCCGGGGGGGCCTAAATCAGCCCCAGCATTTT. This codes for CASRGGLNQPQHF.